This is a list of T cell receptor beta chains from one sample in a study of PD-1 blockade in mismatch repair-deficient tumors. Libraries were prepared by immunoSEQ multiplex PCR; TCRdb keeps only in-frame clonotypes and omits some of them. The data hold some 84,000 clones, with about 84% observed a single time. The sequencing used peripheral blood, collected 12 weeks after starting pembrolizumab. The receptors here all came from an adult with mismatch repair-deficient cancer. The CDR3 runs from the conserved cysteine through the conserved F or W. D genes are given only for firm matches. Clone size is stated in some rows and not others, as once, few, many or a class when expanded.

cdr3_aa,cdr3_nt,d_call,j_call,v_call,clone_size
CATSREGESWGTSGGYEQYF,TGTGCCACCAGCAGAGAGGGGGAGTCATGGGGGACTAGCGGAGGATACGAGCAGTACTTC,TRBD2,TRBJ2-7,TRBV15,-
CASSPIFLRGTDTQYF,TGTGCCAGCAGCCCTATCTTCTTGAGGGGCACAGATACGCAGTATTTT,-,TRBJ2-3,TRBV6-6,-
CASSLAGDGTAGRAFF,TGTGCCAGCAGCTTAGCGGGGGATGGGACAGCGGGAAGGGCTTTCTTT,TRBD1,TRBJ1-1,TRBV7-6,-
CASSSPRSGRYNEQFF,TGTGCCAGCAGTTCCCCCCGTAGCGGGCGTTACAATGAGCAGTTCTTC,TRBD2,TRBJ2-1,TRBV27,once
CASSSGLDVAGELFF,TGTGCCAGCAGCTCGGGACTCGACGTCGCCGGGGAGCTGTTTTTT,-,TRBJ2-2,TRBV11-2,-
CASSLGTSGTYEQYF,TGTGCCAGCAGTTTAGGGACTAGCGGAACCTACGAGCAGTACTTC,TRBD2,TRBJ2-7,TRBV27,-
CASSRINTGELFF,TGTGCCAGCAGCCGTATAAACACCGGGGAGCTGTTTTTT,-,TRBJ2-2,TRBV27,-
CASSTDITSDYGYTF,TGTGCCAGCAGCACCGACATAACCTCTGACTATGGCTACACCTTC,-,TRBJ1-2,TRBV11-1,-
CASSHSGTGPQYF,TGTGCCAGCAGTCACTCCGGGACAGGCCCTCAGTATTTT,TRBD1,TRBJ2-3,TRBV28,-
CASSSTGGLGNTIYF,TGTGCCAGCAGCTCAACAGGGGGCCTTGGAAACACCATATATTTT,TRBD1,TRBJ1-3,TRBV5-4,-
CASSRPTGGDDYGYTF,TGTGCCAGTAGTAGACCCACAGGGGGCGACGACTATGGCTACACCTTC,TRBD1,TRBJ1-2,TRBV19,-
CASRLQLNGNQPQHF,TGTGCCAGTAGACTTCAGCTTAATGGCAATCAGCCCCAGCATTTT,-,TRBJ1-5,TRBV19,-
CASSRLATEAFF,TGTGCCAGCAGTCGCCTGGCCACTGAAGCTTTCTTT,-,TRBJ1-1,TRBV14,-
CASSSLGTGGAF,TGTGCCAGCAGCTCCCTCGGGACGGGGGGGGCCTTC,TRBD2,TRBJ2-7,TRBV7-3,-
CASSQGSGTDTQYF,TGCGCCAGCAGCCAAGGTAGCGGGACTGATACGCAGTATTTT,TRBD2,TRBJ2-3,TRBV4-3,once
CATSRGYTEAFF,TGTGCCACCAGCAGAGGGTACACTGAAGCTTTCTTT,-,TRBJ1-1,TRBV15,-
CASSVGTGREKEQFF,TGTGCCAGCAGCGTAGGGACAGGGAGGGAGAAGGAGCAGTTCTTC,-,TRBJ2-1,TRBV9,-
CAISESGQGIETQYF,TGTGCCATCAGTGAGTCGGGACAGGGTATAGAGACCCAGTACTTC,TRBD1,TRBJ2-5,TRBV10-3,-
CASSQLQGEGTEAFF,TGTGCCAGCTCACAGCTACAGGGTGAGGGCACTGAAGCTTTCTTT,-,TRBJ1-1,TRBV18,-
CASRRSSGVEQFF,TGTGCAAGTCGCCGGAGCAGCGGGGTCGAGCAGTTCTTC,-,TRBJ2-1,TRBV12-2,-
CASSQGGGSGTF,TGTGCCAGCAGCCAAGGAGGAGGGAGTGGGACCTTC,-,TRBJ1-2,TRBV14,-
CASSERETGIQYF,TGTGCCAGCAGTGAAAGGGAGACGGGCATTCAGTACTTC,-,TRBJ2-4,TRBV6-1,few
CASSTPRTGQNEQFF,TGTGCCAGTAGTACCCCTCGGACAGGGCAAAATGAGCAGTTCTTC,TRBD1,TRBJ2-1,TRBV19,-
CASSLEDLVPHF,TGTGCCAGCAGCTTAGAGGATCTTGTCCCGCATTTT,-,TRBJ1-5,TRBV7-9,few
CASSPTGLGANVLTF,TGTGCCAGCAGCCCGACAGGGTTGGGGGCCAACGTCCTGACTTTC,TRBD1,TRBJ2-6,TRBV7-3,-